This TCR beta chain emerged from a study of T cells after yellow fever vaccination. Study context: Researchers used SMART-Seq v4 Ultra Low Input to prepare fractions that had low cell numbers.

The table lists this clonotype with many counts. Its antigen remains unidentified. The CDR3 runs 10 residues. Germline assignment: CDR1 SEHNR and CDR2 FQNEAQ (reference sequence). V shed 3 bases and J shed 8 bases, with 4 bases lying between them. Whole-study results and caveats: Contamination by abundant bulk-population clonotypes could be present in FACS-sorted repertoires. Although the secondary response was weaker, it peaked faster, at day 5 versus 15.

TCRdb re-analysed the 5' RACE reads in MiXCR, keeping a single row per CDR3 protein. The sample yields around 310,000 distinct CDR3 sequences, 8% to 10% seen once. Specimen: PBMCs, collected on the day of the first yellow fever vaccination. The clonotype was recovered from a man younger than 35 who received the YFV17D yellow fever vaccine. This chain connects TRBV7-9 to TRBJ1-1; D is uncertain. The CDR3 sequence: CASSFQEAFF. The DNA of the CDR3 is TGTGCCAGCAGCTTTCAGGAAGCTTTCTTT.